This T cell receptor (beta chain) was found in a study of response to subunit inactivated influenza vaccine. The length of the CDR3 is 15 residues. Between the trimmed V and J ends, which lost 3 bases and 5 bases, there was a span of 17 bases. Germline V gene data show CDR1 as WNHNN and CDR2 as SYGVQD (reference sequence). Overall study results and limits: Authors suggested that a seasonal influenza vaccination recruits few new T cells each time.

MiXCR, run by TCRdb on the RT-PCR reads, gives a single entry per CDR3 protein. This table has about 500,000 distinct CDR3 sequences, more than 7% appearing once. This clonotype was observed a few times. Its target is not known. Sequenced here: PBMCs from blood, sampled less than 30 months after vaccination. The source of this sequence is a man between 50 and 69 years old who received an inactivated influenza vaccine. This chain links TRBV10-1 with TRBJ2-7; weak D call: TRBD1 (6 bases). The CDR3 coding sequence is TGCGCCAGCAGTGAAGGGACACTCCAGAGGGACGAGCAGTACTTC. This translates into CASSEGTLQRDEQYF.